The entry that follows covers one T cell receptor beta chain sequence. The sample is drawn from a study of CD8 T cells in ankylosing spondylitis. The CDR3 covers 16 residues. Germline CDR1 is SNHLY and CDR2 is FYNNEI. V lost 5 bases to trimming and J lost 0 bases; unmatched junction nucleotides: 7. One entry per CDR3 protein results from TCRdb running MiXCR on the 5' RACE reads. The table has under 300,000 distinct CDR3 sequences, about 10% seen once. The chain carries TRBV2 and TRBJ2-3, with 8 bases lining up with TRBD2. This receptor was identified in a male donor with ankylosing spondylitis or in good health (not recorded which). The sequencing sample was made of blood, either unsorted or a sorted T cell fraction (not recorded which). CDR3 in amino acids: CASSRRTSGSTDTQYF. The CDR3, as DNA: TGTGCCAGCAGTCGTCGAACTAGCGGAAGCACAGATACGCAGTATTTT.